What follows are 15 T cell receptor beta chains derived from one specimen sequenced in a study of T cell responses to AZD1222 COVID-19 vaccine. Sequencing was performed with immunoSEQ multiplex PCR; in TCRdb, only in-frame clones are kept and a portion is missing. The sample consists of 150,000 to 200,000 clones, approximately 93% of them appearing once. The sequenced sample was peripheral blood, obtained on day 0 of AZD1222 vaccination. Every receptor here comes from an adult in good health.

This chain joins TRBV7-9 and TRBJ2-5; D perhaps matches TRBD1 (6 bases). The CDR3 totals 15 residues. Deletions cut 0 bases from V and 5 bases from J, with 13 bases between. Germline CDR1 is SEHNR and CDR2 is FQNEAQ (reference sequence). The CDR3 sequence is CASSLALQGRETQYF. The CDR3 DNA reads TGTGCCAGCAGCTTAGCGCTACAGGGACGCGAGACCCAGTACTTC.

The rearrangement links TRBV27 to TRBJ1-5; D ambiguous. The CDR3 is made up of 13 amino acids. Trimming took off 2 bases at V and 5 bases at J, with 7 bases between the two ends. The germline V gene has CDR1 MNHEY and CDR2 SMNVEV (reference sequence). The CDR3: CASSLAWDQPQHF. The CDR3 DNA reads as TGTGCCAGCAGTTTAGCGTGGGATCAGCCCCAGCATTTT.

The chain carries TRBV2 and TRBJ2-1, with 7 bases fitting TRBD2. Losses at the gene ends were 5 bases for V and 7 bases for J; bases not matched to a gene: 8. From germline, CDR1 is SNHLY and CDR2 FYNNEI. The CDR3 extends over 14 amino acids. CDR3 loop: CASSRLAEDNEQFF. The CDR3 nucleotides read TGTGCCAGCAGTAGACTAGCCGAGGATAATGAGCAGTTCTTC.

V and J are TRBV6-5 and TRBJ2-3, with 8 bases lining up with TRBD2. The V gene end was trimmed by 0 bases and the J gene end by 2 bases; junction bases not matched to a gene: 4. The germline gives CDR1 MNHEY, CDR2 SVGAGI. CDR3 length: 16 amino acids. The CDR3 bases are TGTGCCAGCAGTTACTCGTTAGCGGGGAACACAGATACGCAGTATTTT. It codes for CASSYSLAGNTDTQYF.

V usage is TRBV4-2 and J usage is TRBJ1-6; 7 bases align to TRBD1. The CDR3 is 16 residues long. Looked up from germline, CDR1 is LGHNA and CDR2 is YNFKEQ. V shed 1 base and J 8 bases; nucleotides not matched to a gene: 8. CDR3 DNA sequence: TGTGCCAGCAGCCAAGGGGTCGACAGGGTTGATTCACCCCTCCACTTT. Translation gives CASSQGVDRVDSPLHF.

This chain connects TRBV30 to TRBJ1-2; D is possibly TRBD1 (6 bases). V lost 3 bases, J lost 0 bases, and 11 bases lay in between. CDR1 and CDR2 from the germline V gene are GTSNPN and SVGIG (reference sequence). The CDR3 covers 14 residues. The CDR3 DNA sequence: TGTGCCTGGAGGGGGGCAGTAGCTAACTATGGCTACACCTTC. Translated: CAWRGAVANYGYTF.

The chain combines TRBV7-9 with TRBJ2-1, with TRBD2 matching 9 bases. This CDR3 is built from 15 residues. Unmatched junction bases numbered 2, after V lost 0 bases and J lost 5 bases. CDR1 and CDR2 from the germline V gene are SEHNR and FQNEAQ (reference sequence). The CDR3 DNA reads TGTGCCAGCAGCTTAGCGAGCGGGGGGAACAATGAGCAGTTCTTC. It translates to CASSLASGGNNEQFF.

The rearrangement joins TRBV5-6 to TRBJ1-2, with D uncertain. This CDR3 has 13 residues. V lost 0 bases and J 6 bases, leaving 9 bases between the germline ends. In germline, CDR1 is SGHDT, CDR2 YYEEEE. The CDR3 nucleotides read TGTGCCAGCAGCTTGGTGTCCGGGGATGGCTACACCTTC. This codes for CASSLVSGDGYTF.

This clone was counted once. This sequence joins TRBV7-9 and TRBJ1-2, with D perhaps TRBD1 (5 bases). V dropped 5 bases and J dropped 8 bases, with 15 bases sitting between them. Germline values: CDR1 SEHNR, CDR2 FQNEAQ (reference sequence). This CDR3 region has 13 residues. DNA of the CDR3: TGTGCCAGCAGCGTCGACAGCATGAGGGGCTACACCTTC. Translating it yields CASSVDSMRGYTF.

This chain joins TRBV4-2 and TRBJ2-5, with D possibly called TRBD1 or TRBD2 (7 bases each). The CDR3 spans 13 residues. CDR1 and CDR2 from the germline V gene are LGHNA and YNFKEQ. V was trimmed by 5 bases and J by 6 bases, leaving 13 bases between them. CDR3 sequence reads: CASSSQGGKTQYF. CDR3 DNA sequence: TGTGCCAGCAGCTCTCAGGGGGGGAAGACCCAGTACTTC.

This clone has a single count. The V and J genes are TRBV11-2 and TRBJ2-1; D remains unclear. Germline V gives CDR1 SGHAT, CDR2 FQNNGV. Trimming took off 5 bases at V and 6 bases at J, with 8 bases between the two ends. The CDR3 is 12 amino acids. CDR3 sequence (DNA): TGTGCCAGCAGCCAGATAACCAATGAGCAGTTCTTC. It encodes CASSQITNEQFF.

The chain couples TRBV29-1 to TRBJ1-2; no clear D. The CDR3 loop spans 14 amino acids. Per germline, CDR1 SQVTM and CDR2 ANQGSEA. The germline V and J ends were trimmed by 4 bases and 5 bases, with 17 bases remaining between them. Here the CDR3 reads CSVGPDPTGYGYTF. The CDR3 DNA reads as TGCAGCGTTGGTCCAGACCCCACTGGTTATGGCTACACCTTC. Using reference TRBV29-1 and TRBJ1-2 for the parts outside the CDR3, the full variable domain is SAVISQKPSRDICQRGTSLTIQCQVDSQVTMMFWYRQQPGQSLTLIATANQGSEATYESGFVIDKFPISRPNLTFSTLTVSNMSPEDSSIYLCSVGPDPTGYGYTFGSGTRLTVV.

The chain combines TRBV3-1 (or the pseudogene TRBV3-2) with TRBJ1-6, with 10 bases aligning to TRBD1. The J segment lost 8 bases and the V segment lost 6 bases, leaving 7 bases of the junction unmatched. Germline V gives CDR1 LGHDT, CDR2 YNNKEL (reference sequence). CDR3 length: 15 amino acids. CDR3 bases: TGTGCCAGCAGGGGACCGGGACAGGGGCATTCACCCCTCCACTTT. Encoded protein: CASRGPGQGHSPLHF.

The CDR3 sequence is CASSRTSGTDEQFF. The CDR3 DNA is TGTGCCAGCTCGAGGACTAGCGGGACTGATGAGCAGTTCTTC. This chain uses TRBV18 with TRBJ2-1; TRBD2 matches 12 bases. This CDR3 spans 14 amino acids. With V trimmed by 6 bases and J by 8 bases, 5 bases remained unmatched. Per the germline V gene, CDR1 is KGHSH and CDR2 is LQKENI.

V gene TRBV18 combines with J gene TRBJ2-2, with D unclear. CDR3 length equals 16 residues. Germline V gene lookup returns CDR1 KGHSH and CDR2 LQKENI. V was cut by 0 bases and J by 2 bases, with 10 bases left in between. CDR3 DNA sequence: TGTGCCAGCTCACCACCGTCCAGACAAAACACCGGGGAGCTGTTTTTT. Protein product: CASSPPSRQNTGELFF.